A selection of T cell receptor beta chains follows, all from one sample in a study of T cell responses to AZD1222 COVID-19 vaccine. Clones were read by immunoSEQ multiplex PCR, and TCRdb kept only the in-frame ones, dropping some. The sample lists about 140,000 clones, about 90% occurring once. Material: peripheral blood, obtained 28 days after the second AZD1222 dose. Receptors were obtained from an adult who received the AZD1222 COVID-19 vaccine. Both conserved end residues are part of each CDR3.

cdr3_aa: CASSSDREETQYF
cdr3_length: 13
j_call: TRBJ2-5
v_call: TRBV19

cdr3_aa: CASSGTHSTDTQYF
cdr3_length: 14
j_call: TRBJ2-3
v_call: TRBV25-1

cdr3_aa: CASRGQPMGTDTQYF
cdr3_length: 15
j_call: TRBJ2-3
v_call: TRBV5-4

cdr3_aa: CASSGEPDTQYF
cdr3_length: 12
j_call: TRBJ2-3
v_call: TRBV5-4

cdr3_aa: CASSQVRQTNTGELFF
cdr3_length: 16
j_call: TRBJ2-2
v_call: TRBV4-2

cdr3_aa: CASPAGGPRNEQFF
cdr3_length: 14
j_call: TRBJ2-1
v_call: TRBV2

cdr3_aa: CASTSDRGNEQFF
cdr3_length: 13
j_call: TRBJ2-1
v_call: TRBV27

cdr3_aa: CASTSASGRDTQYF
cdr3_length: 14
j_call: TRBJ2-3
v_call: TRBV9

cdr3_aa: CASSPESGSNQPQHF
cdr3_length: 15
j_call: TRBJ1-5
v_call: TRBV7-2

cdr3_aa: CASRRTSGAAQQYF
cdr3_length: 14
j_call: TRBJ2-7
v_call: TRBV19

cdr3_aa: CASSSGGRDRGFYGYTF
cdr3_length: 17
j_call: TRBJ1-2
v_call: TRBV5-1

cdr3_aa: CASSPLWGAGLSGANVLTF
cdr3_length: 19
j_call: TRBJ2-6
v_call: TRBV19

cdr3_aa: CASSVTGGRLDEQFF
cdr3_length: 15
j_call: TRBJ2-1
v_call: TRBV2

cdr3_aa: CASSLDYEQYF
cdr3_length: 11
j_call: TRBJ2-7
v_call: TRBV5-1

cdr3_aa: CASSIEFGGELFF
cdr3_length: 13
j_call: TRBJ2-2
v_call: TRBV19

cdr3_aa: CASSPMSLAGVGNEQFF
cdr3_length: 17
j_call: TRBJ2-1
v_call: TRBV28

cdr3_aa: CASSWGGRGANSPLHF
cdr3_length: 16
j_call: TRBJ1-6
v_call: TRBV7-2

cdr3_aa: CASSQDWQITGELFF
cdr3_length: 15
j_call: TRBJ2-2
v_call: TRBV4-2

cdr3_aa: CASSYEVGNQPQHF
cdr3_length: 14
j_call: TRBJ1-5
v_call: TRBV6-5

cdr3_aa: CASRRGQGFVGELFF
cdr3_length: 15
j_call: TRBJ2-2
v_call: TRBV2

cdr3_aa: CASSGTGDGGYTF
cdr3_length: 13
j_call: TRBJ1-2
v_call: TRBV7-9

cdr3_aa: CASNTERDYLSGSGANVLTF
cdr3_length: 20
j_call: TRBJ2-6
v_call: TRBV7-8

cdr3_aa: CASRTWDTEAFF
cdr3_length: 12
j_call: TRBJ1-1
v_call: TRBV6-5

cdr3_aa: CASSFPTYEQYF
cdr3_length: 12
j_call: TRBJ2-7
v_call: TRBV12-3/TRBV12-4

cdr3_aa: CASSPLEGVNTEAFF
cdr3_length: 15
j_call: TRBJ1-1
v_call: TRBV6-5

cdr3_aa: CASSLQAGRETQYF
cdr3_length: 14
j_call: TRBJ2-5
v_call: TRBV7-9

cdr3_aa: CASSFPREGRLETQYF
cdr3_length: 16
j_call: TRBJ2-5
v_call: TRBV6-2/TRBV6-3

cdr3_aa: CASSRVNEQFF
cdr3_length: 11
j_call: TRBJ2-1
v_call: TRBV2

cdr3_aa: CASSRLAGTVDNEQFF
cdr3_length: 16
j_call: TRBJ2-1
v_call: TRBV6-2/TRBV6-3